The present TCR beta chain was sequenced within a study of T cells after yellow fever vaccination. TCRdb fed the 5' RACE reads into MiXCR, producing one record per CDR3 protein. The sample contains fewer than 500,000 distinct CDR3 sequences, about 19% of which appear only once. V gave up 5 bases and J gave up 16 bases, with 21 bases separating them. The CDR3 sequence is 13 residues long. CDR1 is SGHAT and CDR2 is FQNNGV in the germline V gene. The source is a man aged 18-30 years who received the YFV17D yellow fever vaccine. Sequenced here: PBMCs, sampled before the yellow fever booster vaccination. The chain joins TRBV11-2 to TRBJ2-1; tentative D call: TRBD1 (6 bases). CDR3 sequence (DNA): TGTGCCAGCAGCCCGTGGGGAGTCACAGGGACCTTCTTC. It yields the protein CASSPWGVTGTFF. Looking up the rest from reference TRBV11-2 and TRBJ2-1 gives the full variable domain: EAGVAQSPRYKIIEKRQSVAFWCNPISGHATLYWYQQILGQGPKLLIQFQNNGVVDDSQLPKDRFSAERLKGVDSTLKIQPAKLEDSAVYLCASSPWGVTGTFFGPGTRLTVL.